These T cell receptor beta chains were read from a single sample in a study of human T cells and chemical hapten exposure. TCRdb reprocessed the RACE reads with MiXCR, giving one entry per CDR3 protein. Of about 84,000 distinct CDR3 sequences listed, about 10% were seen once; the top ten hold 5%. Sequencing used whole blood, obtained in connection with sensitization to the hapten diphenylcyclopropenone (DPC). These receptors originate from a woman aged 45-65 years with alopecia areata. Some clones in this sample may be carry-over from other donors' samples. The CDR3 runs from the conserved cysteine through the conserved F or W. D genes are given only for firm matches. Not all rows give a size; the values are once, few, many and, for expanded clones, a class.

V	J	D	size	DNA	CDR3
TRBV29-1	TRBJ2-7	TRBD2	-	TGCAGCGTAAGAAGCCAACTAGCGGACTCCTACGAGCAGTACTTC	CSVRSQLADSYEQYF
TRBV3-1	TRBJ2-7	TRBD2	-	TGTGCCAGCAGCCAAGCCCTACTAGCGGGAAGCTCCTACGAGCAGTACTTC	CASSQALLAGSSYEQYF
TRBV28	TRBJ1-1	-	-	TGTGCCAGCAGTTTATCCAGGGCGTACACTGAAGCTTTCTTT	CASSLSRAYTEAFF
TRBV7-8	TRBJ2-3	TRBD2	-	TGTGCCAGCAGCTTAGGAAAAGGGCGGGAGAGGACGCAGTATTTT	CASSLGKGRERTQYF
TRBV7-9	TRBJ1-1	TRBD1	few	TGTGCCAGCAGCCCGGGACAGGTGGCCACTGAAGCTTTCTTT	CASSPGQVATEAFF
TRBV10-3	TRBJ1-5	-	many	TGTGCCATCAGTGAGTCGAATTTGGGGCAGCCCCAGCATTTT	CAISESNLGQPQHF
TRBV6-2/TRBV6-3	TRBJ2-7	-	-	TGTGCCAGCAGTTACGCCCACCTGGGGGAGCAGTACTTC	CASSYAHLGEQYF
TRBV5-6	TRBJ1-1	-	many	TGTGCCAGCAGCTTTAAGGTGAACACTGAAGCTTTCTTT	CASSFKVNTEAFF
TRBV6-2/TRBV6-3	TRBJ1-2	-	few	TGTGCCAGCAGTTACAAGGGGAACTATGGCTACACCTTC	CASSYKGNYGYTF
TRBV24-1	TRBJ1-5	TRBD1	many	TGTGCCACCAGTGATGGGACAGGGAGCAATCAGCCCCAGCATTTT	CATSDGTGSNQPQHF
TRBV29-1	TRBJ2-1	-	many	TGCAGCGTTGAAGAACTGCGGGTCGCCTACAATGAGCAGTTCTTC	CSVEELRVAYNEQFF